This T cell receptor (beta chain) was documented in a study of cytomegalovirus exposure and HLA in healthy donors. General observations from the study: Rare sequences made up most TCRs, while some public TCRs were found in many donors. The authors reported that TCR beta sequences could predict HLA-A and HLA-B alleles. These predictions were accurate for most subjects in the first cohort.

Vbeta (60) and Jbeta (13) primers were used in the PCR. The data were produced by immunoSEQ multiplex PCR, yet TCRdb's version contains in-frame clones alone and is incomplete. The table includes hundreds of thousands of clones, approximately 84% detected once. Of note for this clone: Its target is not known.

The clonotype was recovered from a woman in her thirties or forties in good health and CMV-seronegative. The sample consisted of PBMCs.

The CDR3 DNA follows: TGCGCCAGCAGCTTGTTCTTAGCGGGGGAAGAGACCCAGTACTTC. This encodes CASSLFLAGEETQYF. The chain is built from TRBV5-1 and TRBJ2-5; TRBD2 matches at 9 bases. Trimming took 1 base from V and 3 from J; bases not matched to a gene: 4. The CDR3 is 15 amino acids. From germline, CDR1 is SGHRS and CDR2 YFSETQ.